This is a list of T cell receptor beta chains from one sample in a study of somatic mutations in cytotoxic T cells in rheumatoid arthritis. Only in-frame clones appear in the TCRdb table, and some are missing; sequencing was by immunoSEQ multiplex PCR. This sample has about 36,000 clones; less than 85% occur once, and the top ten carry about 3.2%. The material sequenced was CD8+ T cells sorted from blood. The source is a man aged 35 to 55 in good health. CDR3s include the opening cysteine and the closing phenylalanine or tryptophan. The D gene is left open where the match is weak. Size is stated for part of the rows, as once, few or many counts, or as a class when the clone is expanded.

D	V	J	size	DNA	CDR3
TRBD2	TRBV4-2	TRBJ2-1	.	TGTGCCAGCAGCCAACGCGGGAGGGCCGAGGGGCAGTTCTTC	CASSQRGRAEGQFF
.	TRBV4-2	TRBJ1-2	.	TGTGCCAGCAGCCAAGGTGGCGGACTCTATGGCTACACCTTC	CASSQGGGLYGYTF
TRBD1	TRBV7-2	TRBJ2-1	.	TGTGCCAGCAGCCTTACAGGGGGCGACTCCTACAATGAGCAGTTCTTC	CASSLTGGDSYNEQFF
.	TRBV11-2	TRBJ2-7	.	TGTGCCAGCAGCATACAGGGGGAGGGCTCCTACGAGCAGTACTTC	CASSIQGEGSYEQYF
.	TRBV28	TRBJ2-2	.	TGTGCCAGCAGTTTCCCAACAGTAGGCACCGGGGAGCTGTTTTTT	CASSFPTVGTGELFF
.	TRBV5-1	TRBJ2-7	.	TGCGCCAGCAGCTTAGAGGTCGAGGACGAGCAGTACTTC	CASSLEVEDEQYF
.	TRBV11-2	TRBJ2-2	few	TGTGCCCTAAGGACGGACAACACCGGGGAGCTGTTTTTT	CALRTDNTGELFF
.	TRBV7-9	TRBJ2-5	.	TGTGCCAGCAGCTTAGGATCCAGGGAGACCCAGTACTTC	CASSLGSRETQYF
.	TRBV29-1	TRBJ1-2	.	TGCAGCGTCATTCCCGGACACTCCCTAGGCTATGGCTACACCTTC	CSVIPGHSLGYGYTF
.	TRBV21-1	TRBJ2-6	.	TGTGCCAGCAGCAATCGGGGAACAGTCAAAAACTCTGGGGCCAACGTCCTGACTTTC	CASSNRGTVKNSGANVLTF
TRBD2	TRBV30	TRBJ2-7	.	TGTGCCTGCGGACTAGCGCTCACCTACGAGCAGTACTTC	CACGLALTYEQYF
.	TRBV5-4	TRBJ1-1	few	TGTGCCAGCAGCTTCGGGAATTCGGACACTGAAGCTTTCTTT	CASSFGNSDTEAFF